The clone carrying this T cell receptor beta chain was detected only a few times. Germline CDR1 and CDR2: MNHEY and SVGAGI. The CDR3 runs 12 residues. Trimming removed 7 bases from V and 7 bases from J, with 10 bases in between. Authors' data handling: Amplified reference gene primers provided the basis for estimating nucleated cell counts. Some clones are missing from TCRdb's copy, which holds only in-frame ones; the method was immunoSEQ multiplex PCR. D and trimming come from the DNA, and the V and J calls and clone size come from that table. The repertoire holds 150,000 to 200,000 clones, with around 79% as singletons. These data come from a study of blood T cell repertoires in COVID-19. Background on the study: Acute-phase and convalescent COVID-19 samples originated in the United States, Italy and Spain. T cells, B-cell-depleted T cells, or PBMCs supplied cDNA or gDNA.

In terms of age and location, participants ranged from roughly 18 to 90 years and lived in around 22 US areas. Sequenced sample: PBMCs or T cells enriched from blood (not recorded which). The receptor comes from a man aged 45-60 years who had recovered from COVID-19. The chain has TRBV6-5 and TRBJ1-4; D remains unclear. The CDR3 DNA reads as TGTGCCAGCACGATTGGACTTGAAAAACTGTTTTTT. It yields the protein CASTIGLEKLFF.